This T cell receptor (beta chain) is drawn from a study of cytomegalovirus exposure and HLA in healthy donors. Primers included in the PCR were 60 Vbeta and 13 Jbeta primers. Method: immunoSEQ multiplex PCR; TCRdb's copy keeps in-frame clones and lacks some. This sample has 90,000 to 120,000 clones, with approximately 80% found just once. Germline V gene data show CDR1 as ENHRY and CDR2 as SYGVKD. Losses at the gene ends were 10 bases for V and 7 bases for J; bases not matched to a gene: 7. There are 13 residues in the CDR3. General observations from the study: For most TCR sequences rarity was the rule, although some public TCRs occurred in many donors.

Details on this clone: The target antigen is unknown.

The sample comprised PBMCs. The receptor's source is a woman under 30 in good health and CMV-seropositive. V and J are TRBV10-3 and TRBJ2-7, with 13 bases that match TRBD2. Here the CDR3 DNA reads TGTGCCACCGGACTAGCGGGAGCTCAAGAGCAGTACTTC. Its translation: CATGLAGAQEQYF.